One and the same sample provided the 12 T cell receptor beta chains below, sequenced in a study of identical twins. TCRdb recomputed calls from the 5' RACE reads with MiXCR, one row per CDR3 protein. Of about 200,000 distinct CDR3 sequences listed, approximately 15% are singletons. These data also formed part of another study, on T cells expressing NK-cell markers.

Input material: CD8+ T cells sorted from blood. These receptors originate from a woman aged 18-29 years in good health.

V usage is TRBV7-8 and J usage is TRBJ2-1; D is ambiguous. Per germline, CDR1 SGHVS and CDR2 FQNEAQ. V lost 0 bases and J lost 0, with 3 bases in between. The CDR3 loop spans 14 amino acids. The CDR3 bases are TGTGCCAGCAGCTTAGCGCACTCCTACAATGAGCAGTTCTTC. The encoded protein is CASSLAHSYNEQFF. Combining the CDR3 with reference TRBV7-8 and TRBJ2-1 gives the whole variable domain GAGVSQSPRYKVAKRGQDVALRCDPISGHVSLFWYQQALGQGPEFLTYFQNEAQLDKSGLPSDRFFAERPEGSVSTLKIQRTQQEDSAVYLCASSLAHSYNEQFFGPGTRLTVL.

This clonotype has a count of ten or more. The rearrangement uses TRBV2 and TRBJ2-2; TRBD1 or TRBD2 may be the D gene (6 bases each). Germline CDR1 SNHLY, CDR2 FYNNEI. The CDR3 sequence is 19 residues long. Trimming cost V 4 bases and J 5 bases, with 26 bases left between them. The CDR3: CASSGLSGGRGSRTGELFF. The CDR3 region has the DNA TGTGCCAGCAGTGGATTAAGTGGGGGGCGCGGTAGTCGGACCGGGGAGCTGTTTTTT.

This clonotype was picked up many times. V is TRBV7-8 and J is TRBJ2-1; the D is unclear. The ends were cut back, 5 bases at V and 10 bases at J, with 9 bases in the middle. Germline V gene lookup returns CDR1 SGHVS and CDR2 FQNEAQ. The CDR3 consists of 11 residues. CDR3 DNA: TGTGCCAGCAGCACCGGACCGGAGCAGTTCTTC. It codes for CASSTGPEQFF.

The chain is built from TRBV13 and TRBJ2-1; no definite D call. V gave up 5 bases and J gave up 0 bases, with 8 bases separating them. CDR3 size: 14 residues. Germline assignment: CDR1 PRHDT and CDR2 FYEKMQ (reference sequence). Here the CDR3 reads CASSPLASYNEQFF. The CDR3 coding sequence is TGTGCCAGCAGCCCCCTGGCCTCCTACAATGAGCAGTTCTTC.

This chain uses TRBV20-1 with TRBJ2-7, with D tentatively TRBD2 (5 bases). V was shortened by 2 bases and J by 0 bases, with 8 bases between the two germline ends. Germline CDR1 and CDR2: DFQATT and SNEGSKA (reference sequence). There are 13 residues in the CDR3. The CDR3 DNA reads as TGCAGTGCTAGAAAAGCGGACTCCTACGAGCAGTACTTC. Protein product: CSARKADSYEQYF.

The rearrangement joins TRBV12-3 or TRBV12-4 to TRBJ2-1, with D unclear. Trimming stripped 5 bases from V and 8 bases from J, with 19 bases between. This CDR3 comprises 15 residues. The CDR3 is CASSIPWVVLDEQFF. The CDR3 nucleotides read TGTGCCAGCAGTATACCGTGGGTTGTTCTCGATGAGCAGTTCTTC.

The V gene is TRBV11-2, the J gene TRBJ2-1; D may correspond to TRBD1 or TRBD2 (5 bases each). V was shortened by 3 bases and J by 7 bases, with 16 bases between the two germline ends. The CDR3 runs to 15 residues. CDR1 and CDR2 from the germline V gene are SGHAT and FQNNGV. The CDR3 DNA follows: TGTGCCAGCAGCTTCTACGGGACGGCCCAAAATGAGCAGTTCTTC. Encoded protein: CASSFYGTAQNEQFF. Together with reference TRBV11-2 and TRBJ2-1, the CDR3 gives the full variable domain: EAGVAQSPRYKIIEKRQSVAFWCNPISGHATLYWYQQILGQGPKLLIQFQNNGVVDDSQLPKDRFSAERLKGVDSTLKIQPAKLEDSAVYLCASSFYGTAQNEQFFGPGTRLTVL.

This clonotype showed up just a few times. The DNA of the CDR3 is TGTGCCAGCAGCCACGACAGGGGTTCCTACGAGCAGTACTTC. Translation gives CASSHDRGSYEQYF. This chain links TRBV3-1 with TRBJ2-7, with TRBD1 matching over 8 bases. Germline CDR1 LGHDT, CDR2 YNNKEL (reference sequence). The CDR3 runs 14 residues. After removal of 3 bases from V and 1 base from J, the junction contained 2 bases not matched to a gene.

This clonotype was seen at least ten times. The chain employs TRBV7-9 and TRBJ2-7; D is unclear. Per germline, CDR1 SEHNR and CDR2 FQNEAQ (reference sequence). The CDR3 covers 13 residues. Between the trimmed V and J ends, which lost 1 base and 0 bases, there was a span of 4 bases. In DNA form, the CDR3 reads TGTGCCAGCAGCTTAGACAGCTCCTACGAGCAGTACTTC. This translates into CASSLDSSYEQYF.

This clonotype came up many times. The CDR3 loop reads CASSLQWIAYNEQFF. The DNA for the CDR3 is TGTGCCAGCAGTCTCCAATGGATCGCTTACAATGAGCAGTTCTTC. The chain uses TRBV7-2 and TRBJ2-1; no clear D gene. Germline-derived CDR1 and CDR2 are SGHTA and FQGNSA. CDR3 length: 15 amino acids. Trimming shortened V by 6 bases and J by 4 bases, and 16 bases separated the two germline ends. Full variable domain (missing parts from reference TRBV7-2 and TRBJ2-1): GAGVSQSPSNKVTEKGKDVELRCDPISGHTALYWYRQSLGQGLEFLIYFQGNSAPDKSGLPSDRFSAERTGGSVSTLTIQRTQQEDSAVYLCASSLQWIAYNEQFFGPGTRLTVL.

V is TRBV12-3 or TRBV12-4 and J is TRBJ2-2; D is unclear. V was pared by 6 bases and J by 5 bases, with 4 bases between. The CDR3 is made up of 11 amino acids. CDR3 coding DNA: TGTGCCAGCAGAAAGACCGGGGAGCTGTTTTTT. Translation: CASRKTGELFF.

This clonotype has more than one count but fewer than ten. The chain links TRBV5-4 to TRBJ2-7, with D hard to call. The germline V and J ends were trimmed by 4 bases and 5 bases, with 10 bases remaining between them. From germline, CDR1 is SGHNT and CDR2 YYREEE (reference sequence). This CDR3 contains 12 residues. CDR3 sequence reads: CASSASQNEQYF. DNA for the CDR3: TGTGCCAGCAGCGCGTCTCAGAACGAGCAGTACTTC.